This passage covers 20 T cell receptor beta chains from one sample sequenced in a study of T cell responses to AZD1222 COVID-19 vaccine. The method was immunoSEQ multiplex PCR; TCRdb's version includes in-frame clones alone and lacks a portion of them. The sample records roughly 120,000 clones, 70% to 90% being singletons. Sample: peripheral blood, taken 28 days after the second AZD1222 dose. Receptors were obtained from an adult who received the AZD1222 COVID-19 vaccine.

The chain is built from TRBV9 and TRBJ2-5; 12 bases are a match to TRBD2. V gave up 4 bases and J gave up 5 bases; unmatched junction bases: 3. CDR3 size: 14 residues. Germline CDR1 and CDR2: SGDLS and YYNGEE. The CDR3 DNA reads as TGTGCCAGCAGCCCTAGCGGGAGGGTGGAGACCCAGTACTTC. Its translation: CASSPSGRVETQYF.

The chain uses TRBV4-3 and TRBJ1-3, with 8 bases aligning to TRBD1. V trimming: 0 bases; J trimming: 3 bases; junction bases outside the gene matches: 10. This CDR3 comprises 18 residues. Germline-derived CDR1 and CDR2 are LGHNA and YSLEER. Here the CDR3 reads CASSQDPAQGVLGNTIYF. The CDR3 DNA follows: TGCGCCAGCAGCCAAGATCCGGCACAGGGGGTCCTTGGAAACACCATATATTTT.

This clone was seen more than once but under ten times. The chain carries TRBV6-2 or TRBV6-3 and TRBJ2-7; D might be TRBD1 (5 bases). The CDR3 loop spans 11 amino acids. CDR1 and CDR2 (germline): MNHEY, SVGEGT. V was cut by 5 bases and J by 7 bases, with 9 bases left in between. CDR3 bases: TGTGCCAGCAGTGGGGCTTCAGAGCAGTACTTC. Translating gives CASSGASEQYF.

CDR3 amino acids: CAWSVRDYNEQFF. The CDR3 DNA follows: TGTGCCTGGAGTGTACGGGACTACAATGAGCAGTTCTTC. The J gene is TRBJ2-1, the V gene TRBV30; possible D gene TRBD2, 5 bases. Per germline, CDR1 GTSNPN and CDR2 SVGIG (reference sequence). CDR3 length: 13 amino acids. V dropped 0 bases and J dropped 3 bases, with 6 bases sitting between them.

The chain employs TRBV5-4 and TRBJ1-6; no definite D call. CDR1 and CDR2 from the germline V gene are SGHNT and YYREEE (reference sequence). The V gene lost 4 bases and the J gene lost 8 bases, with 10 bases spanning the gap. CDR3 length: 13 amino acids. The CDR3 nucleotides read TGTGCCAGCAGCGAACAGCGGGATTCACCCCTCCACTTT. As protein: CASSEQRDSPLHF.

This chain uses TRBV7-2 with TRBJ1-1; unclear D gene. The CDR3 loop spans 15 amino acids. Germline V gene data show CDR1 as SGHTA and CDR2 as FQGNSA. V was pared by 3 bases and J by 1 base, with 12 bases between. The CDR3: CASSLEGRPNTEAFF. The CDR3 DNA is TGTGCCAGCAGCTTGGAGGGCAGACCGAACACTGAAGCTTTCTTT.

This clone was observed once. The chain joins TRBV4-1 to TRBJ2-3; 11 bases fit TRBD2. The V segment lost 1 base and the J segment 2 bases; nucleotides outside the gene matches: 2. From germline, CDR1 is MGHRA and CDR2 YSYEKL. The CDR3 length is 16 residues. The CDR3 DNA is TGCGCCAGCAGCCAAGTAGCGGGGGGGCTCACAGATACGCAGTATTTT. Its translation is CASSQVAGGLTDTQYF.

The chain has TRBV6-4 and TRBJ2-2, with no clear D. The CDR3 extends over 12 amino acids. Germline CDR1 reads MRHNA; CDR2 reads SNTAGT. Between the trimmed V and J ends, which lost 4 bases and 4 bases, there was a span of 4 bases. The CDR3 nucleotides are TGTGCCAGCAGTGTCGGCACCGGGGAGCTGTTTTTT. Translation: CASSVGTGELFF.

The sample holds one count of this clone. CDR3 in DNA: TGTGCCAGTAGTAAACAGGGGCCACTGAGCACTGAAGCTTTCTTT. Translation gives CASSKQGPLSTEAFF. This sequence joins TRBV19 and TRBJ1-1; 7 bases agree with TRBD1. The CDR3 covers 15 residues. The J segment lost 4 bases and the V segment lost 4 bases, leaving 9 bases of the junction unmatched. Per the germline V gene, CDR1 is LNHDA and CDR2 is SQIVND (reference sequence).

The chain couples TRBV14 to TRBJ2-1; TRBD2 aligns across 10 bases. Germline assignment: CDR1 SGHDN and CDR2 FVKESK. The J segment lost 15 bases and the V segment lost 5 bases, leaving 13 bases of the junction unmatched. This CDR3 has 14 amino acids. The CDR3: CASSARSGGEVRFF. DNA of the CDR3: TGTGCCAGCAGCGCCCGCAGCGGGGGGGAGGTTCGGTTCTTC.

J is TRBJ2-2 and V is TRBV2; 9 bases align to TRBD2. CDR1 SNHLY and CDR2 FYNNEI come from the germline V gene. This CDR3 is built from 15 residues. J lost 3 bases, V lost 9 bases, and 8 bases had no gene match. The CDR3 DNA is TGTGCCAGTGCGTTAGCGGGGGCCGACACCGGGGAGCTGTTTTTT. As protein: CASALAGADTGELFF. The full variable domain, its missing parts supplied by reference TRBV2 and TRBJ2-2, is EPEVTQTPSHQVTQMGQEVILRCVPISNHLYFYWYRQILGQKVEFLVSFYNNEISEKSEIFDDQFSVERPDGSNFTLKIRSTKLEDSAMYFCASALAGADTGELFFGEGSRLTVL.

The sample holds a few counts of this clone. The V and J genes are TRBV7-2 and TRBJ2-2, with D possibly matching TRBD2 (5 bases). V dropped 4 bases and J dropped 4 bases, with 22 bases sitting between them. Germline lookup yields CDR1 SGHTA and CDR2 FQGNSA. The CDR3 is 18 residues long. The CDR3 coding sequence is TGTGCCAGCAGCTGGGCCTTAACCAAATCTCGGGGCACCGGGGAGCTGTTTTTT. Translated: CASSWALTKSRGTGELFF.

J is TRBJ1-6 and V is TRBV7-9, with D possibly TRBD1 on 5 matching bases. The CDR3 has 16 residues. Between the trimmed V and J ends, which lost 0 bases and 5 bases, there was a span of 11 bases. Germline V gene sequence: CDR1 SEHNR, CDR2 FQNEAQ (reference sequence). CDR3 nucleotide sequence: TGTGCCAGCAGCTTAGCGCAAGGGGCCAATAATTCACCCCTCCACTTT. Its translation is CASSLAQGANNSPLHF.

In this sample, this clone turned up once. The chain has TRBV24-1 and TRBJ2-5; 9 bases line up with TRBD2. Per the germline V gene, CDR1 is KGHDR and CDR2 is SFDVKD. J gave up 5 bases and V 4 bases, and 7 bases lay outside the gene matches. The CDR3 extends over 15 amino acids. The CDR3 DNA follows: TGTGCCACCAGTGAGGGCGGGAGGGCTGGTGAGACCCAGTACTTC. Protein: CATSEGGRAGETQYF.

The V and J genes are TRBV6-2 or TRBV6-3 and TRBJ1-3, with TRBD1 matching over 7 bases. The CDR3 runs to 14 residues. V dropped 6 bases and J dropped 5; count of bases not matched to a gene: 7. From germline, CDR1 is MNHEY and CDR2 SVGEGT. The CDR3 bases are TGTGCCAGCAGCTCCGACAGGGCACGAAACACCATATATTTT. Its protein product is CASSSDRARNTIYF.

The chain recombines TRBV13 with TRBJ2-7; tentative D call: TRBD2 (5 bases). The CDR3 has 13 residues. The V end lost 4 bases, the J end lost 9 bases, and 16 bases lay between the germline ends. The germline CDR1 and CDR2 sequences are PRHDT and FYEKMQ (reference sequence). CDR3 protein: CASSSPSLDGQYF. CDR3 nucleotides: TGTGCCAGCAGCTCCCCTAGCCTCGACGGGCAGTACTTC. The whole variable domain, filled in from reference TRBV13 and TRBJ2-7, reads AAGVIQSPRHLIKEKRETATLKCYPIPRHDTVYWYQQGPGQDPQFLISFYEKMQSDKGSIPDRFSAQQFSDYHSELNMSSLELGDSALYFCASSSPSLDGQYFGPGTRLTVT.

This clone came up once. The J gene is TRBJ2-7, the V gene TRBV7-2; possibly TRBD1 or TRBD2 for D (6 bases each). There are 16 residues in the CDR3. V shed 2 bases and J shed 7 bases, with 21 bases lying between them. CDR1 and CDR2 from the germline V gene are SGHTA and FQGNSA. CDR3 sequence: CASSLWRDRPQGEQYF. The DNA of the CDR3 is TGTGCCAGCAGCTTATGGCGGGATAGGCCCCAGGGGGAGCAGTACTTC.

The J gene is TRBJ1-1, the V gene TRBV20-1, with D maybe TRBD1 (5 bases). With 3 bases removed from V and 6 bases from J, the gap between germline ends came to 20 bases. From germline, CDR1 is DFQATT and CDR2 SNEGSKA (reference sequence). This CDR3 has 15 residues. CDR3: CSASPWGRGRSEAFF. DNA of the CDR3: TGCAGTGCTAGTCCTTGGGGCCGGGGGAGGTCTGAAGCTTTCTTT.

This chain uses TRBV9 with TRBJ2-1; 7 bases fit TRBD1. The CDR3 loop spans 17 amino acids. CDR1 is SGDLS and CDR2 is YYNGEE in the germline V gene. The J segment lost 0 bases and the V segment lost 4 bases, leaving 10 bases of the junction unmatched. This CDR3 is CASSSYPGQSSYNEQFF. CDR3 sequence (DNA): TGTGCCAGCAGCTCGTACCCGGGACAGAGCTCCTACAATGAGCAGTTCTTC.

The chain recombines TRBV11-2 with TRBJ1-3; D gene unclear. Between the trimmed V and J ends, which lost 3 bases and 0 bases, there was a span of 6 bases. The CDR3 loop spans 14 amino acids. The germline gives CDR1 SGHAT, CDR2 FQNNGV. The CDR3 reads CASSFVSSGNTIYF. In DNA form, the CDR3 reads TGTGCCAGCAGCTTTGTCAGCTCTGGAAACACCATATATTTT.